This T cell receptor beta chain was sequenced for a study of T cell responses to AZD1222 COVID-19 vaccine. General study findings and limits: Vaccine-associated CD4 TCRs ranged over spike, dominating at 160-218 and 743-854. The donor cohort was predominantly white British with a female majority, and clonal diversity may have been underestimated.

The CDR3 spans 14 residues. CDR1 KGHSH and CDR2 LQKENI come from the germline V gene. V shed 1 base and J shed 8 bases, with 14 bases lying between them. Sequenced by immunoSEQ multiplex PCR; TCRdb stores in-frame clones only, minus some. The sample includes under 90,000 clones, 83% of them seen just once. This clone is a singleton in its sample. The antigen is undetermined. This receptor was taken from an adult who received the AZD1222 COVID-19 vaccine. The sample in question was peripheral blood, obtained 28 days after the second AZD1222 dose. The rearrangement uses TRBV18 and TRBJ1-2; D gene unclear. Written as DNA, the CDR3 is TGTGCCAGCTCACCACAAGGAAGGGATAGGGGCTACACCTTC. Translation: CASSPQGRDRGYTF. Together with reference TRBV18 and TRBJ1-2, the CDR3 gives the full variable domain: NAGVMQNPRHLVRRRGQEARLRCSPMKGHSHVYWYRQLPEEGLKFMVYLQKENIIDESGMPKERFSAEFPKEGPSILRIQQVVRGDSAAYFCASSPQGRDRGYTFGSGTRLTVV.